The 32 T cell receptor beta chains given below trace back to one sample, sequenced in a study of cytotoxic CD8 clonotypes in ibrutinib-treated CLL. Clones were sequenced by immunoSEQ multiplex PCR, and TCRdb holds only the in-frame ones, with some missing. The sample shows more than 300,000 clones, almost 80% of them seen only once. The material was PBMCs, obtained before ibrutinib treatment. All receptors derive from a human donor with chronic lymphocytic leukemia.

The chain carries TRBV4-3 and TRBJ1-1; maybe TRBD1 (5 bases). The V and J ends lost 2 bases and 5 bases respectively, with 6 bases between them. The CDR3 is 12 amino acids. From germline, CDR1 is LGHNA and CDR2 YSLEER. The CDR3 DNA reads TGCGCCAGCAGCCAACAGGGAACTGAAGCTTTCTTT. Amino acids: CASSQQGTEAFF.

Here the CDR3 DNA reads TGTGCCAGCAGTTTATCATTGGGCAGGTTCGGCACTGAAGCTTTCTTT. Its translation: CASSLSLGRFGTEAFF. This chain links TRBV27 with TRBJ1-1; no clear D gene. The germline gives CDR1 MNHEY, CDR2 SMNVEV (reference sequence). The CDR3 runs to 16 residues. The ends were cut back, 0 bases at V and 4 bases at J, with 15 bases in the middle.

V and J are TRBV18 and TRBJ2-7; 8 bases align to TRBD2. This CDR3 has 15 amino acids. From germline, CDR1 is KGHSH and CDR2 LQKENI. V shed 5 bases, J shed 4 bases, and the junction held 10 bases outside the gene matches. The CDR3 DNA reads as TGTGCCAGCTCAGCGCTAGCGGGCCCTGATTACGAGCAGTACTTC. Translating gives CASSALAGPDYEQYF.

This clone has more than one count but fewer than ten. The chain joins TRBV7-3 to TRBJ2-1; the D gene is possibly TRBD2 (5 bases). The V gene lost 5 bases and the J gene lost 7 bases, with 18 bases spanning the gap. Germline V CDR1 and CDR2: SGHTA, FQGTGA. This CDR3 region has 15 residues. Here the CDR3 reads CASSPERGLGNEQFF. DNA for the CDR3: TGTGCCAGCAGCCCCGAACGGGGTTTGGGAAATGAGCAGTTCTTC. The variable domain in full, with the rest retrieved from reference TRBV7-3 and TRBJ2-1, is GAGVSQTPSNKVTEKGKYVELRCDPISGHTALYWYRQSLGQGPEFLIYFQGTGAADDSGLPNDRFFAVRPEGSVSTLKIQRTERGDSAVYLCASSPERGLGNEQFFGPGTRLTVL.

The chain's CDR3 is CASSFRLASYEQYF. The CDR3 DNA follows: TGTGCCAGTAGTTTCCGCCTAGCCTCCTACGAGCAGTACTTC. The genes are TRBV19 and TRBJ2-7; perhaps TRBD2 as D (5 bases). The CDR3 runs to 14 residues. Germline V CDR1 and CDR2: LNHDA, SQIVND (reference sequence). Trimming stripped 5 bases from V and 0 bases from J, with 11 bases between.

The gene calls are TRBV11-2 and TRBJ2-7, with 10 bases fitting TRBD2. This CDR3 is built from 14 residues. CDR1 and CDR2 (germline): SGHAT, FQNNGV. After removal of 5 bases from V and 7 bases from J, the junction contained 8 bases not matched to a gene. CDR3 sequence: CASSGLAAAVEQYF. In nucleotides, the CDR3 is TGTGCCAGCAGCGGACTAGCGGCGGCCGTAGAGCAGTACTTC.

The chain employs TRBV5-1 and TRBJ2-5; TRBD1 is a possible D gene (6 bases). CDR1 SGHRS and CDR2 YFSETQ come from the germline V gene. This CDR3 has 15 amino acids. The germline V and J ends were trimmed by 0 bases and 4 bases, with 13 bases remaining between them. The CDR3 sequence: CASSLEPRGGETQYF. The CDR3 coding sequence is TGCGCCAGCAGCTTGGAACCCAGAGGGGGAGAGACCCAGTACTTC. Filled out from reference TRBV5-1 and TRBJ2-5, the complete variable domain reads KAGVTQTPRYLIKTRGQQVTLSCSPISGHRSVSWYQQTPGQGLQFLFEYFSETQRNKGNFPGRFSGRQFSNSRSEMNVSTLELGDSALYLCASSLEPRGGETQYFGPGTRLLVL.

The rearrangement uses TRBV28 and TRBJ2-3, with 8 bases identical to TRBD2. CDR1 is MDHEN, CDR2 SYDVKM, per germline. This CDR3 comprises 15 residues. V gave up 9 bases and J gave up 6 bases; unmatched junction bases: 14. Written as DNA, the CDR3 is TGTGCCAGTCTCCTTGCGGGGGGATTATCGGATACGCAGTATTTT. This translates into CASLLAGGLSDTQYF.

The V and J genes are TRBV5-1 and TRBJ1-2, with D uncertain. CDR1 and CDR2 (germline): SGHRS, YFSETQ. V was clipped by 0 bases and J by 4 bases, with 16 bases between them. This CDR3 has 16 residues. The CDR3 DNA is TGCGCCAGCAGCTTGGGTCCGGACGGAAAACTCTATGGCTACACCTTC. It encodes CASSLGPDGKLYGYTF.

Only one count was recorded for this clone. The chain has TRBV4-1 and TRBJ2-7; D is possibly TRBD1 (5 bases). CDR3 size: 14 residues. V dropped 4 bases and J dropped 3 bases, with 13 bases sitting between them. Germline loops: CDR1 MGHRA, CDR2 YSYEKL. CDR3 coding DNA: TGCGCCAGCAGCCGAGACAGTAAGGGCTACGAGCAGTACTTC. This sequence encodes CASSRDSKGYEQYF.

This clone was found a few times. The genes are TRBV9 and TRBJ2-3; 9 nucleotides agree with TRBD1. This CDR3 is 15 amino acids long. V was pared by 1 base and J by 1 base, with 1 base of the junction left unmatched. Germline-derived CDR1 and CDR2 are SGDLS and YYNGEE. This CDR3 reads CASSVRTGGTDTQYF. CDR3 DNA: TGTGCCAGCAGCGTAAGGACAGGGGGCACAGATACGCAGTATTTT.

The chain couples TRBV7-2 to TRBJ1-2; D is undetermined. Germline loops: CDR1 SGHTA, CDR2 FQGNSA. V dropped 4 bases and J dropped 0 bases, with 9 bases sitting between them. The CDR3 is 14 residues long. In nucleotides, the CDR3 is TGTGCCAGCAGCTCACAGCATTCTAACTATGGCTACACCTTC. This codes for CASSSQHSNYGYTF.

The chain is built from TRBV4-3 and TRBJ1-4, with D unclear. CDR3 size: 15 residues. Deletions cut 2 bases from V and 6 bases from J, with 13 bases between. Germline CDR1 LGHNA, CDR2 YSLEER. As DNA, the CDR3 is TGCGCCAGCAGCCAAAGTACGGTGTTTGATGAAAAACTGTTTTTT. This translates into CASSQSTVFDEKLFF.

V usage is TRBV2 and J usage is TRBJ1-6; possible D gene TRBD1, 5 bases. The germline V gene encodes CDR1 SNHLY and CDR2 FYNNEI. The V end was cut by 3 bases, the J end by 6 bases, with 12 bases between. This CDR3 comprises 15 residues. The DNA of the CDR3 is TGTGCCAGCAGTGACCCGGGGGTGGTTAATTCACCCCTCCACTTT. Translating gives CASSDPGVVNSPLHF.

This rearrangement joins TRBV11-2 to TRBJ2-3, with 8 nucleotides matching TRBD2. This CDR3 spans 16 amino acids. V dropped 5 bases and J dropped 5; count of bases not matched to a gene: 12. Germline CDR1 SGHAT, CDR2 FQNNGV. The chain's CDR3 is CASSARGGLSKDTQYF. The CDR3 DNA reads as TGTGCCAGCAGCGCCCGCGGGGGGCTAAGTAAAGATACGCAGTATTTT.

The chain joins TRBV19 to TRBJ2-1; tentative D call: TRBD2 (7 bases). The CDR3 consists of 13 residues. The V gene lost 10 bases and the J gene lost 8 bases, with 18 bases spanning the gap. CDR1 and CDR2 from the germline V gene are LNHDA and SQIVND (reference sequence). CDR3 sequence (DNA): TGTGCCACCGGGGGGCGCGGGAGCGATGAGCAGTTCTTC. Its protein product is CATGGRGSDEQFF.

V gene TRBV7-6 combines with J gene TRBJ1-2, with a possible D match to TRBD1 (5 bases). CDR3 length: 14 amino acids. The germline CDR1 and CDR2 sequences are SGHVS and FNYEAQ. Deletions cut 0 bases from V and 7 bases from J, with 12 bases between. The CDR3 DNA reads TGTGCCAGCAGCTTAGCTGGGGGGTCTGGTGGCTACACCTTC. This translates into CASSLAGGSGGYTF. Filled out from reference TRBV7-6 and TRBJ1-2, the complete variable domain reads GAGVSQSPRYKVTKRGQDVALRCDPISGHVSLYWYRQALGQGPEFLTYFNYEAQQDKSGLPNDRFSAERPEGSISTLTIQRTEQRDSAMYRCASSLAGGSGGYTFGSGTRLTVV.

The chain is built from TRBV4-2 and TRBJ2-1; 10 bases line up with TRBD2. The germline CDR1 and CDR2 sequences are LGHNA and YNFKEQ. The junction had 5 bases not matched to a gene; V was cut back by 1 base and J by 8 bases. The CDR3 has 15 residues. CDR3 nucleotides: TGTGCCAGCAGCCAAGCGCTAGCGGGAGTCTATGAGCAGTTCTTC. This gives the protein CASSQALAGVYEQFF.

The chain links TRBV5-1 to TRBJ2-5; 11 nucleotides line up with TRBD1. V gave up 4 bases and J gave up 5 bases; unmatched junction bases: 10. From germline, CDR1 is SGHRS and CDR2 YFSETQ. This CDR3 has 16 amino acids. The CDR3 reads CASSPGTGGLTETQYF. The CDR3 DNA follows: TGCGCCAGCAGCCCCGGGACAGGGGGTTTAACGGAGACCCAGTACTTC.

This clone was seen a handful of times. V and J are TRBV11-3 and TRBJ2-5; 7 bases are a match to TRBD2. The CDR3 extends over 14 amino acids. The junction had 4 bases not matched to a gene; V was cut back by 5 bases and J by 1 base. Looked up from germline, CDR1 is SGHNT and CDR2 is YENEEA. The CDR3 coding sequence is TGTGCCAGCAGCGTCGGGGGGACCCAAGAGACCCAGTACTTC. It encodes CASSVGGTQETQYF.

J is TRBJ2-5 and V is TRBV28; tentative D call: TRBD2 (6 bases). Germline V gives CDR1 MDHEN, CDR2 SYDVKM. V dropped 6 bases and J dropped 5 bases, with 19 bases sitting between them. CDR3 length: 15 residues. The DNA of the CDR3 is TGTGCCAGCAGCCCCGGATTGGGGAGCGGGGAGACCCAGTACTTC. Its translation: CASSPGLGSGETQYF.

The chain uses TRBV25-1 and TRBJ1-2, with D tentatively TRBD1 (5 bases). CDR3 length: 12 amino acids. V lost 3 bases and J lost 8, with 10 bases in between. Germline-derived CDR1 and CDR2 are MGHDK and SYGVNS. The CDR3 coding sequence is TGTGCCAGCAGTGAGGACAAGCAGGGCTACACCTTC. Encoded protein: CASSEDKQGYTF.

The chain is built from TRBV25-1 and TRBJ1-2, with TRBD1 matching 7 bases. Germline V CDR1 and CDR2: MGHDK, SYGVNS. The CDR3 runs to 13 residues. The ends lost 4 bases at V and 8 bases at J; junction bases unmatched: 7. This CDR3 is CASSGRTGDGYTF. Written as DNA, the CDR3 is TGTGCCAGCAGTGGTCGGACAGGCGACGGCTACACCTTC.

The V and J genes are TRBV29-1 and TRBJ2-1, with D possibly being TRBD2 (6 bases). There are 12 residues in the CDR3. V lost 4 bases, J lost 7 bases, and 11 bases lay in between. Per germline, CDR1 SQVTM and CDR2 ANQGSEA. The CDR3 nucleotides are TGCAGCGTTGGAACTCGGGGGAATGAGCAGTTCTTC. Residues: CSVGTRGNEQFF.

The chain recombines TRBV6-6 with TRBJ1-2; D might be TRBD1 (6 bases). The V gene lost 2 bases and the J gene lost 3 bases, with 13 bases spanning the gap. The germline gives CDR1 MNHNY, CDR2 SVGAGI (reference sequence). This CDR3 spans 15 amino acids. CDR3 residues: CASSYDGGRDYGYTF. For the CDR3, the DNA is TGTGCCAGCAGTTACGACGGGGGCCGTGACTATGGCTACACCTTC.

This chain links TRBV27 with TRBJ1-1; 7 bases agree with TRBD1. Trimming at V came to 5 bases and at J to 0 bases, leaving 6 bases not matched to a gene. The CDR3 has 15 residues. From germline, CDR1 is MNHEY and CDR2 SMNVEV (reference sequence). CDR3 nucleotide sequence: TGTGCCAGCAGTAGGCGGGACAGAGTGAACACTGAAGCTTTCTTT. Protein sequence: CASSRRDRVNTEAFF.

This clone showed up just once. V usage is TRBV6-1 and J usage is TRBJ2-3; 9 nucleotides line up with TRBD2. With 11 bases clipped from V and 2 bases from J, the junction kept 11 bases outside the gene matches. The V gene's germline CDR1 is MNHNS and CDR2 SASEGT. This CDR3 is 15 amino acids long. The CDR3, as DNA: TGTGCCTTAGCGGGAGTAATCGGGGCCACAGATACGCAGTATTTT. This translates into CALAGVIGATDTQYF.

This clone was detected only once. This chain links TRBV10-3 with TRBJ2-2, with D tentatively TRBD1 (6 bases). V was trimmed by 6 bases and J by 0 bases, leaving 11 bases between them. Germline CDR1 reads ENHRY; CDR2 reads SYGVKD. CDR3 length: 15 residues. CDR3 DNA sequence: TGTGCCATCAGAAACAGGGCGGCGAACACCGGGGAGCTGTTTTTT. It translates to CAIRNRAANTGELFF.

J is TRBJ2-7 and V is TRBV28, with 11 bases identical to TRBD2. V gave up 3 bases and J gave up 4 bases; unmatched junction bases: 5. The germline gives CDR1 MDHEN, CDR2 SYDVKM. The CDR3 contains 15 residues. This CDR3 reads CASSFSGRGIYEQYF. The CDR3, as DNA: TGTGCCAGCAGTTTTAGCGGGAGGGGGATTTACGAGCAGTACTTC.

The chain joins TRBV15 to TRBJ2-3, with 12 bases aligning to TRBD2. Germline lookup yields CDR1 LNHNV and CDR2 YYDKDF (reference sequence). Unmatched junction bases numbered 7, after V lost 0 bases and J lost 0 bases. The CDR3 extends over 19 amino acids. The CDR3 nucleotides are TGTGCCACCAGCAGAGATCTCACTAGCGGGAGGTATAGCACAGATACGCAGTATTTT. It specifies CATSRDLTSGRYSTDTQYF. The whole variable domain, remainder taken from reference TRBV15 and TRBJ2-3, is DAMVIQNPRYQVTQFGKPVTLSCSQTLNHNVMYWYQQKSSQAPKLLFHYYDKDFNNEADTPDNFQSRRPNTSFCFLDIRSPGLGDTAMYLCATSRDLTSGRYSTDTQYFGPGTRLTVL.

This clone occurred a few times. V and J are TRBV27 and TRBJ2-2, with 10 bases aligning to TRBD2. Germline lookup yields CDR1 MNHEY and CDR2 SMNVEV (reference sequence). V lost 0 bases and J lost 2; bases outside the gene matches: 3. The length of the CDR3 is 17 residues. The CDR3 nucleotides read TGTGCCAGCAGTTTATCTACTAGCGGGATCAACACCGGGGAGCTGTTTTTT. Amino acids: CASSLSTSGINTGELFF.

V is TRBV15 and J is TRBJ2-7; no definite D call. Between the trimmed V and J ends, which lost 8 bases and 0 bases, there was a span of 14 bases. The CDR3 is 14 residues long. CDR1 is LNHNV, CDR2 YYDKDF, per germline (reference sequence). In DNA, the CDR3 is TGTGCCACCCAACAAGCCTCCTACTCCTACGAGCAGTACTTC. Translating it yields CATQQASYSYEQYF.